Described below is a single T cell receptor beta chain sequence and its context. The antigen is unknown. The data belong to a study of pediatric ulcerative colitis. The study, taken as a whole, reports: No controls had the two rectal clonotypes shared by ulcerative colitis patients.

CDR1 is SQVTM and CDR2 is ANQGSEA in the germline V gene. The CDR3 length is 12 residues. Trimming cost V 4 bases and J 1 base, with 8 bases left between them. The table came from immunoSEQ multiplex PCR; TCRdb's copy has only in-frame clones and leaves some out. The sample lists about 64,000 clones, 77% occurring once. Source material: blood. This receptor was taken from a boy between 10 and 17 years old with moderate ulcerative colitis. The V call is TRBV29-1, the J call TRBJ2-7; tentative D call: TRBD1 (5 bases). The CDR3 is CSVVRGSYEQYF. The CDR3 nucleotides are TGCAGCGTTGTTAGGGGTTCCTACGAGCAGTACTTC.